This TCR beta chain was found in a study of T cell responses to AZD1222 COVID-19 vaccine. General observations from the study: The donor cohort was predominantly white British with a female majority, and clonal diversity may have been underestimated. Repertoires were obtained only post-peak T cell response. It was only five to seven AZD1222 recipients who were seropositive at baseline.

Assay used: immunoSEQ multiplex PCR; TCRdb lists only in-frame clones, some missing. The sample includes around 88,000 clones, about 91% of them seen just once. Turning to this clone: Its cognate antigen is unknown.

Germline CDR1 SGHTA, CDR2 FQGNSA. This CDR3 contains 16 residues. Trimming took 3 bases from V and 7 from J; bases not matched to a gene: 4. The TCR comes from an adult in good health. The starting material was peripheral blood, obtained on day 0 of MenACWY control vaccination. The chain combines TRBV7-2 with TRBJ2-1, with 15 bases lining up with TRBD2. The CDR3 reads CASSFRTSGGANEQFF. CDR3 DNA: TGTGCCAGCAGCTTCCGGACTAGCGGGGGGGCAAATGAGCAGTTCTTC. The entire variable domain, with the rest obtained from reference TRBV7-2 and TRBJ2-1, is as follows: GAGVSQSPSNKVTEKGKDVELRCDPISGHTALYWYRQSLGQGLEFLIYFQGNSAPDKSGLPSDRFSAERTGGSVSTLTIQRTQQEDSAVYLCASSFRTSGGANEQFFGPGTRLTVL.